This T cell receptor beta chain emerged from a study of blood T cell repertoires in COVID-19. Study details: Samples taken during acute and convalescent COVID-19 were collected in the United States, Italy and Spain. PBMCs, B-cell-depleted T cells, or T cells provided the cDNA or gDNA that made up the material.

CDR1 is PRHDT and CDR2 is FYEKMQ in the germline V gene (reference sequence). V was clipped by 6 bases and J by 2 bases, with 14 bases between them. This CDR3 has 14 amino acids. In the authors' methods: Amplification from reference gene primers served as the basis for estimated nucleated cell counts. Assay: immunoSEQ multiplex PCR; the TCRdb copy retains only in-frame clones and omits some. V and J calls plus clone size are reproduced from that table; the DNA served to infer D and trimming. The table shows about 110,000 clones, with roughly 80% occurring only once. The chain joins TRBV13 to TRBJ2-7; unclear D gene. This sequence originates from a man aged 65 to 79 with acute or convalescent COVID-19. The specimen was peripheral blood. The CDR3, as DNA: TGTGCCAGCAGGGCCTCAAGACGGGCCTACGAGCAGTACTTC. As protein: CASRASRRAYEQYF.